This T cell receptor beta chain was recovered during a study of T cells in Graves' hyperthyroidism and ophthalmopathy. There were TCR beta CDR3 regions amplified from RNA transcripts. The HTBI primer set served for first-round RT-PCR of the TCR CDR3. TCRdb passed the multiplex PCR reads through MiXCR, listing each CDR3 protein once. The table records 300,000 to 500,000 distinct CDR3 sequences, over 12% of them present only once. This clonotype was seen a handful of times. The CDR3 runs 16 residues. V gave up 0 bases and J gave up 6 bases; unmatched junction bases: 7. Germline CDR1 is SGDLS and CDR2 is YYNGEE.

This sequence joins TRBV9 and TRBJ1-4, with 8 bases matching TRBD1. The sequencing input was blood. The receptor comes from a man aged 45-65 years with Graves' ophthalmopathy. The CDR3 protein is CASSVGVRGRDEKLFF. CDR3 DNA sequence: TGTGCCAGCAGCGTAGGAGTCAGGGGGCGGGATGAAAAACTGTTTTTT.